This TCR beta chain was recovered during a study of T cell repertoires in cytomegalovirus infection. Study-wide findings and caveats: Dominating the ex vivo response were TCR beta clonotypes that were CMV-specific and HLA-C-restricted.

V was pared by 1 base and J by 3 bases, with 8 bases of the junction left unmatched. Germline lookup yields CDR1 MGHRA and CDR2 YSYEKL. The CDR3 loop spans 17 amino acids. This clonotype has only a few counts. Its cognate antigen is unknown. TCRdb passed the reads through MiXCR, listing each CDR3 protein once. Of about 180,000 distinct CDR3 sequences listed, about a sixth are singletons. The clonotype originates from a human donor in good health (CMV status not recorded). Some clones in this sample may be carry-over from other donors' samples. The sequencing sample was made of CD8+ T cells from PBMCs. The gene calls are TRBV4-1 and TRBJ2-2, with 7 bases fitting TRBD2. The CDR3 loop reads CASSQVGGGSDTGELFF. The CDR3 DNA is TGCGCCAGCAGCCAAGTTGGGGGGGGATCCGACACCGGGGAGCTGTTTTTT.